Included here is one TCR beta chain sequence, with context. What it binds is not known. The data are from a study of T-cell reconstitution after alpha-beta-depleted transplantation in children. Points from the study as a whole: Expanded graft clones numbering several hundred reportedly gave rise to alpha-beta T cells about two months after transplant. The high TCRbeta diversity at day 60 in some patients came from surviving recipient T cells and thymic progenitors. One year after transplant, T-cell counts and diversity came mostly from newly produced T cells.

Germline CDR1 reads DFQATT; CDR2 reads SNEGSKA (reference sequence). Trimming at V came to 4 bases and at J to 5 bases, leaving 8 bases not matched to a gene. The CDR3 runs to 14 residues. The authors prepared the TCRbeta library with unique molecular identifiers. TCRdb reprocessed the PCR reads via MiXCR and lists one record per CDR3 protein. The sample shows some 130,000 distinct CDR3 sequences, 8% to 10% of them seen only once. Sequences were derived from PBMCs, mostly from graft donor cells, sampled 180 days after TCRalphabeta/CD19-depleted stem cell transplant. The chain has TRBV20-1 and TRBJ2-1; 7 bases are shared with TRBD2. The receptor comes from a girl less than two years old who had a stem cell transplant for combined immunodeficiency, so the T cells may come from the graft donor. CDR3 protein: CSATGWRGNNEQFF. CDR3 sequence (DNA): TGCAGTGCTACGGGCTGGCGGGGGAACAATGAGCAGTTCTTC.